The next 18 T cell receptor beta chains were all read from a single sample in a study of OX40 agonist ivuxolimab in advanced cancers. Assay: immunoSEQ multiplex PCR; the TCRdb copy retains only in-frame clones and omits some. This sample has 70,000 to 90,000 clones; approximately 91% occur once, and the top ten carry 0.38%. The source was CD4+ or CD8+ T cells sorted from blood, collected in a trial of the OX40 agonist ivuxolimab. The origin of the receptors is an adult with an advanced solid tumor such as melanoma, head and neck, liver or kidney cancer.

The chain recombines TRBV13 with TRBJ2-7; 8 bases map to TRBD2. This CDR3 is built from 18 residues. Losses at the gene ends were 2 bases for V and 2 bases for J; bases not matched to a gene: 14. CDR1 and CDR2 from the germline V gene are PRHDT and FYEKMQ (reference sequence). CDR3 sequence reads: CASSLQAGWSGGPYEQYF. The CDR3 DNA sequence: TGTGCCAGCAGCTTACAGGCGGGTTGGTCGGGAGGGCCCTACGAGCAGTACTTC.

The chain is built from TRBV7-2 and TRBJ1-5, with D unresolved. The V and J ends lost 10 bases and 0 bases respectively, with 10 bases between them. This CDR3 comprises 13 residues. CDR1 and CDR2 from the germline V gene are SGHTA and FQGNSA. The CDR3 here is CAISKGSNQPQHF. The CDR3 DNA is TGTGCCATCTCTAAGGGTAGCAATCAGCCCCAGCATTTT. Filled out from reference TRBV7-2 and TRBJ1-5, the complete variable domain reads GAGVSQSPSNKVTEKGKDVELRCDPISGHTALYWYRQSLGQGLEFLIYFQGNSAPDKSGLPSDRFSAERTGGSVSTLTIQRTQQEDSAVYLCAISKGSNQPQHFGDGTRLSIL.

The genes are TRBV7-2 and TRBJ1-5; D call uncertain. V lost 4 bases to trimming and J lost 0 bases, with 13 bases between them. This CDR3 comprises 16 residues. The germline CDR1 and CDR2 sequences are SGHTA and FQGNSA. CDR3 DNA: TGTGCCAGCAGCTATCACGTCGGGAATAGCAATCAGCCCCAGCATTTT. This codes for CASSYHVGNSNQPQHF.

The chain couples TRBV2 to TRBJ2-7, with a weak D call TRBD2 (5 bases). The V end was cut by 7 bases, the J end by 5 bases, with 18 bases between. Germline CDR1 and CDR2: SNHLY and FYNNEI. The CDR3 covers 14 residues. The DNA for the CDR3 is TGTGCCAGCAAAGAGGGATGGGAGACGGACGAGCAGTACTTC. Translation: CASKEGWETDEQYF.

The chain uses TRBV13 and TRBJ2-3; 12 bases match TRBD2. Germline lookup yields CDR1 PRHDT and CDR2 FYEKMQ (reference sequence). The length of the CDR3 is 16 residues. With 5 bases clipped from V and 6 bases from J, the junction kept 9 bases outside the gene matches. CDR3 DNA: TGTGCCAGCAGCGTGCAACTAGCGGGAGGCGGGGATACGCAGTATTTT. It codes for CASSVQLAGGGDTQYF.

As to this clone: One end of the junction fails to match germline, which may point to a read error. The gene calls are TRBV20-1 and TRBJ1-1, with 7 bases that match TRBD1. The CDR3 runs 11 residues. The germline gives CDR1 DFQATT, CDR2 SNEGSKA (reference sequence). The CDR3 spells CSVPSRTGSYF. The CDR3 DNA follows: TGCAGTGTACCATCAAGGACAGGCTCTTACTTT.

The J gene is TRBJ2-1, the V gene TRBV27, with a weak D call TRBD2 (6 bases). The CDR3 covers 16 residues. The germline V gene encodes CDR1 MNHEY and CDR2 SMNVEV (reference sequence). The V and J ends lost 0 bases and 4 bases respectively, with 13 bases between them. The CDR3 nucleotides read TGTGCCAGCAGTTTATCCGGTCTAGCGAGGTACAATGAGCAGTTCTTC. Translating gives CASSLSGLARYNEQFF.

The rearrangement uses TRBV10-3 and TRBJ2-5; the match to TRBD1 covers 7 bases. The last part of the DNA fits TRBJ2-7 better; the J call may be wrong. The CDR3 contains 14 residues. CDR1 is ENHRY, CDR2 SYGVKD, per germline. The CDR3 sequence is CAIRGTDSSYEQYF. CDR3 bases: TGTGCCATCAGAGGGACAGACTCCTCCTACGAGCAGTACTTC.

This chain links TRBV7-5 with TRBJ2-2; the DNA was not compared with TRBD1, the D call given in the table. TRBV7-5 is a pseudogene. The CDR3 runs to 21 residues. Here the CDR3 reads CVRSLGIPPTLRGKHTGELFF. The CDR3 DNA is TGTGTCAGAAGCTTAGGTATTCCCCCGACACTAAGGGGTAAACACACCGGGGAGCTGTTTTTT.

The rearrangement links TRBV4-1 to TRBJ1-2, with D perhaps matching TRBD1 (5 bases). Deletions cut 5 bases from V and 2 bases from J, with 9 bases between. The CDR3 covers 13 residues. The germline gives CDR1 MGHRA, CDR2 YSYEKL. CDR3 sequence (DNA): TGCGCCAGCAGCATACGACAGAACTATGGCTACACCTTC. Amino acids: CASSIRQNYGYTF.

The chain is built from TRBV5-1 and TRBJ2-7, with D possibly being TRBD2 (6 bases). Trimming stripped 7 bases from V and 6 bases from J, with 20 bases between. Per germline, CDR1 SGHRS and CDR2 YFSETQ. This CDR3 comprises 14 residues. The CDR3 DNA reads TGCGCCAGCCGGAGAGCGTCCGGGAGCGGCGAGCAGTACTTC. Protein product: CASRRASGSGEQYF.

The CDR3 nucleotides read TGCGCCAGCAGTGAGTACCGGGAGCAGTTCTTC. Translation: CASSEYREQFF. The chain has TRBV10-1 and TRBJ2-1; D unresolved. Germline V gene sequence: CDR1 WNHNN, CDR2 SYGVQD (reference sequence). This CDR3 has 11 residues. The ends were cut back, 1 base at V and 10 bases at J, with 5 bases in the middle.

This clone has only one observation. CDR3 protein: CRKEQGERFNEQFF. CDR3 DNA sequence: TGTCGTAAGGAACAGGGGGAGAGGTTCAATGAGCAGTTCTTC. V is TRBV6-5 and J is TRBJ2-1, with TRBD1 matching over 8 bases. The V gene's germline CDR1 is MNHEY and CDR2 SVGAGI. This CDR3 has 14 residues.

The CDR3 region is CASDTGGRGETQYF. In DNA form, the CDR3 reads TGTGCCAGTGATACCGGGGGGCGCGGGGAGACCCAGTACTTC. This chain links TRBV19 with TRBJ2-5, with a weak D call TRBD2 (7 bases). Trimming shortened V by 8 bases and J by 5 bases, and 18 bases separated the two germline ends. In germline, CDR1 is LNHDA, CDR2 SQIVND (reference sequence). This CDR3 contains 14 residues.

There are a few counts of this clone. Other nucleotide sequences from this sample produce the same CDR3. The chain carries TRBV5-6 and TRBJ1-5; 10 bases fit TRBD1. CDR1 SGHDT and CDR2 YYEEEE come from the germline V gene. The CDR3 extends over 15 amino acids. The trim removed 5 bases at V and 7 bases at J, leaving 9 bases unmatched. This CDR3 is CASSRDRGGRQPQHF. The CDR3 DNA reads TGTGCCAGCAGTCGGGACAGGGGAGGACGGCAGCCCCAGCATTTT.

This clone was seen a single time. The chain is built from TRBV19 and TRBJ2-7; no firm D call. The V end was cut by 5 bases, the J end by 0 bases, with 11 bases between. The CDR3 runs to 14 residues. In germline, CDR1 is LNHDA, CDR2 SQIVND (reference sequence). The CDR3 region has the DNA TGTGCCAGTAGTGGGTCAGTCAGCTCCTACGAGCAGTACTTC. Protein product: CASSGSVSSYEQYF.

Of note for this clone: No DNA is shown, since the ends of the CDR3 on it are uncertain; the CDR3 is the one TCRdb lists. J is TRBJ1-5 and V is TRBV2; the D call TRBD1 from the table was never checked on the DNA. 17 amino acids form the CDR3, both terminal residues included. Germline CDR1 SNHLY, CDR2 FYNNEI. The CDR3 reads CASSSSDRGGSNQPQHF.

The CDR3 reads CASSPPAGGNTIYF. The CDR3, as DNA: TGTGCCAGCTCACCACCGGCCGGTGGAAACACCATATATTTT. The chain carries TRBV18 and TRBJ1-3; D is unresolved. CDR1 KGHSH and CDR2 LQKENI come from the germline V gene. V was pared by 0 bases and J by 3 bases, with 6 bases between. There are 14 residues in the CDR3.